This TCR beta chain appears in the sequencing data of a study of blood T cells in healthy people across ages. Study outcomes and limitations: Unsorted PBMCs ruled out conclusive naive versus antigen-experienced comparison. Among T cells, TCR beta diversity per million cells dropped roughly linearly as age rose.

A J-beta primer mix and a sample-barcoded 5' primer were used in a second PCR of roughly 6 to 12 cycles. A template-switch adaptor with 12 random nucleotides tagged each cDNA molecule. A single record per CDR3 protein comes from TCRdb applying MiXCR to the 5' RACE reads. The top ten clones hold about two fifths of a sample with about 640,000 distinct CDR3 sequences, roughly 58% of them seen once. This clonotype showed up just a few times. The antigen is undetermined. Each of the donors had ten milliliters of peripheral blood drawn into EDTA-treated Vacutainer tubes. The CDR3 consists of 15 residues. In germline, CDR1 is LGHDT, CDR2 YNNKEL (reference sequence). Trimming cost V 4 bases and J 3 bases; bases outside gene matches: 6.

The source material was blood. This rearrangement joins TRBV3-1 to TRBJ2-1; 7 nucleotides match TRBD2. The clonotype comes from a man aged 60-69 years in good health. In nucleotides, the CDR3 is TGTGCCAGCAGCCTGACTAGCCGGGGCTACAATGAGCAGTTCTTC. As protein: CASSLTSRGYNEQFF.